This is a list of T cell receptor beta chains from one sample in a study of identical twins. A single record per CDR3 protein comes from TCRdb applying MiXCR to the 5' RACE reads. The sample shows around 510,000 distinct CDR3 sequences, around 15% of them seen only once. The same sample was also studied in work on yellow fever vaccine responses in identical twins.

Sequenced material: CD4+ T cells sorted from blood. These receptors were obtained from a woman younger than 35 in good health. Both conserved end residues are part of each CDR3. D genes are given only for firm matches. Where a row states a size, it is once, few, many or the class of an expanded clone; other rows omit it.

TRBV9,-,-,TRBJ2-2,TGTGCCAGCAGCGTTTTACCTAGCGTGGACACCGGGGAGCTGTTTTTT,CASSVLPSVDTGELFF
TRBV4-1,few,TRBD2,TRBJ2-5,TGCGCCAGCAGCCAAGACGGGGGGAGCGGGAGGATAAAGACCCAGTACTTC,CASSQDGGSGRIKTQYF
TRBV2,few,-,TRBJ1-2,TGTGCCAGCAGTGTCATGGGCTACACCTTC,CASSVMGYTF
TRBV2,few,TRBD2,TRBJ2-3,TGTGCCAGCGTAGCAACTAGCGGGTCCACAGATACGCAGTATTTT,CASVATSGSTDTQYF
TRBV3-1,few,TRBD2,TRBJ2-1,TGTGCCAGCAGCCAAGGCGGGAGCAGGAAGAATGAGCAGTTCTTC,CASSQGGSRKNEQFF
TRBV19,-,TRBD2,TRBJ2-3,TGTGCCAGTAGGGATAGCGGGGCTCCCACAGATACGCAGTATTTT,CASRDSGAPTDTQYF
TRBV28,few,-,TRBJ2-4,TGTGCCAGCAGCCCAGCGGGTATAGCCAAAAACATTCAGTACTTC,CASSPAGIAKNIQYF
TRBV7-6,-,TRBD2,TRBJ2-1,TGTGCCAGCAGCTTACCGAGGACTAGCCGAAGCTCCTACAATGAGCAGTTCTTC,CASSLPRTSRSSYNEQFF
TRBV2,few,-,TRBJ2-5,TGTGCCAGCAGTGAATTCGGGTTTCGATCGAAAGAGACCCAGTACTTC,CASSEFGFRSKETQYF
TRBV20-1,-,-,TRBJ2-3,TGCAGTGCTACCGTAGCGGTAAGGCCGGATACGCAGTATTTT,CSATVAVRPDTQYF
TRBV7-9,-,TRBD1,TRBJ1-6,TGTGCCAGCAGCTTCTCATTGACAGGGTCTAGTTCACCCCTCCACTTT,CASSFSLTGSSSPLHF
TRBV30,-,TRBD2,TRBJ2-5,TGTGCCTGGATGCGACTAGCGGACGAAGAGACCCAGTACTTC,CAWMRLADEETQYF
TRBV29-1,few,TRBD2,TRBJ2-3,TGCAGCGCCTCGGGACTACCTCCAGATACGCAGTATTTT,CSASGLPPDTQYF
TRBV20-1,-,-,TRBJ1-2,TGCAGTGCAAAACACAGGGACTATGGCTACACCTTC,CSAKHRDYGYTF
TRBV24-1,few,TRBD1,TRBJ2-3,TGTGCCACCAGTGAACCGGGACAGGGAACCGACACAGATACGCAGTATTTT,CATSEPGQGTDTDTQYF
TRBV20-1,many,-,TRBJ1-4,TGCAGTGCTAGGAGGAGGGGTGCAGGGAATGAAAAACTGTTTTTT,CSARRRGAGNEKLFF
TRBV5-1,-,TRBD1,TRBJ2-6,TGCGCCAGCAGCTTATATCCGGGACAGGGGAGCTCTGGGGCCAACGTCCTGACTTTC,CASSLYPGQGSSGANVLTF
TRBV29-1,few,-,TRBJ1-5,TGCAGCGCCCAGCGACAGGCGAATCAGCCCCAGCATTTT,CSAQRQANQPQHF
TRBV24-1,few,TRBD1,TRBJ2-7,TGTGCCACCAGTCCCAGGGGGCCGCCCTACGAGCAGTACTTC,CATSPRGPPYEQYF
TRBV7-9,many,-,TRBJ2-3,TGTGCCAGCAGCTTAGGCAGGGGTTCCACAGATACGCAGTATTTT,CASSLGRGSTDTQYF
TRBV5-1,few,TRBD1,TRBJ2-2,TGCGCCAGCAGCTCTGGACAGGGGGCCGGGGAGCTGTTTTTT,CASSSGQGAGELFF
TRBV7-9,few,-,TRBJ2-7,TGTGCCAGCAGCTTCGTAGTAGCAAATCACGGTACCTACGAGCAGTACTTC,CASSFVVANHGTYEQYF
TRBV2,few,TRBD1,TRBJ1-2,TGTGCCTGCTCCTTCAGGACAGGGCGCTTTGAGGGTGGAGGCTACACCTTC,CACSFRTGRFEGGGYTF
TRBV20-1,few,-,TRBJ2-1,TGCAGTGCTAGAGTAGGAGGGGCGAAGGTCATTGAGCAGTTCTTC,CSARVGGAKVIEQFF
TRBV10-3,-,-,TRBJ1-4,TGTGCCATCAGTGAGGGAAATGAAAAACTGTTTTTT,CAISEGNEKLFF
TRBV20-1,many,-,TRBJ2-3,TGCAGTGCCTCCTGGAAGAGAAGCACAGATACGCAGTATTTT,CSASWKRSTDTQYF
TRBV6-6,many,-,TRBJ2-5,TGTGCCAGCAGACCGGGCCATGAAGAGACCCAGTACTTC,CASRPGHEETQYF
TRBV2,few,-,TRBJ2-7,TGTGCCAGCAGTGAAGACCCATCGGGGGAGCAGTACTTC,CASSEDPSGEQYF
TRBV10-3,-,-,TRBJ1-1,TGTGCCATGGGACGGGGAATGAACACTGAAGCTTTCTTT,CAMGRGMNTEAFF
TRBV5-6,once,-,TRBJ2-5,TGTGCCAGCAGCGGTGAAATAGCGGCTACTAAAGAGACCCAGTACTTC,CASSGEIAATKETQYF